The sequence of this T cell receptor (beta chain) was determined in a study of T-cell memory formation after mild COVID-19. Study details: TCR clusters were mostly confined to one donor each.

This CDR3 has 15 residues. After removal of 4 bases from V and 2 bases from J, the junction contained 4 bases not matched to a gene. Germline values: CDR1 SGHRS, CDR2 YFSETQ. Amplification by 5'RACE using constant-segment primers produced TCR alpha and TCR beta cDNA libraries that carried sample barcodes and UMIs. TCRdb fed the 5' RACE reads into MiXCR, producing one record per CDR3 protein. This sample has some 46,000 distinct CDR3 sequences, with around 6.1% found just once. V gene TRBV5-1 combines with J gene TRBJ2-1; the match to TRBD2 covers 9 bases. This sequence was found in an adult who had mild COVID-19 (a few samples of this study predate the infection). Cell type and time point are not known. The sample consisted of PBMCs or a T cell subset sorted from them (not recorded which). The CDR3 loop reads CASSQTSGTYNEQFF. In DNA, the CDR3 is TGCGCCAGCAGCCAGACTAGCGGAACCTACAATGAGCAGTTCTTC.